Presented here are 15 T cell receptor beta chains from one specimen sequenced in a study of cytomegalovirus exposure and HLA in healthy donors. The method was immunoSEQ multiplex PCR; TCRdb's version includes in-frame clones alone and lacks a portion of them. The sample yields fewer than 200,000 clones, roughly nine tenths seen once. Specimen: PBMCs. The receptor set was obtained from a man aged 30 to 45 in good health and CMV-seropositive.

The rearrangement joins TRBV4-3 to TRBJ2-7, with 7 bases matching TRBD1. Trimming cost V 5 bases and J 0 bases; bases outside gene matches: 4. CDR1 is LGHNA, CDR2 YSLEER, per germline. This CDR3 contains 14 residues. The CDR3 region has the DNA TGCGCCAGCAGCGCGGACAGGTTCTCCTACGAGCAGTACTTC. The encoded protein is CASSADRFSYEQYF.

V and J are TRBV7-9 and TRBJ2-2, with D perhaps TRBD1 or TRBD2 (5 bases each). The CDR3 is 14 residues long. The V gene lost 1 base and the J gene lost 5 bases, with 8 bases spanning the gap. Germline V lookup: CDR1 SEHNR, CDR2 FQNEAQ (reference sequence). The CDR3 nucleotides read TGTGCCAGCAGCTTAGACAGGAGGACCGGGGAGCTGTTTTTT. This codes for CASSLDRRTGELFF.

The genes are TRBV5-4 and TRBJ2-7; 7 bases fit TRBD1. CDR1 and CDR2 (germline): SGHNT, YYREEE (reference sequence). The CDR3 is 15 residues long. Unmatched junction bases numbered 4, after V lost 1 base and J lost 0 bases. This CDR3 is CASSLSRTGSYEQYF. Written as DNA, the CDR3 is TGTGCCAGCAGCTTGAGTCGGACAGGCTCCTACGAGCAGTACTTC.

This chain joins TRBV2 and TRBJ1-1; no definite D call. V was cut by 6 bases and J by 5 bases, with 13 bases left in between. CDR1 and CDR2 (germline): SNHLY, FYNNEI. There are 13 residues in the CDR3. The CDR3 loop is CASSPNQRTEAFF. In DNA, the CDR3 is TGTGCCAGCAGCCCCAACCAGAGAACTGAAGCTTTCTTT. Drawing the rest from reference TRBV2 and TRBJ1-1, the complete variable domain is EPEVTQTPSHQVTQMGQEVILRCVPISNHLYFYWYRQILGQKVEFLVSFYNNEISEKSEIFDDQFSVERPDGSNFTLKIRSTKLEDSAMYFCASSPNQRTEAFFGQGTRLTVV.

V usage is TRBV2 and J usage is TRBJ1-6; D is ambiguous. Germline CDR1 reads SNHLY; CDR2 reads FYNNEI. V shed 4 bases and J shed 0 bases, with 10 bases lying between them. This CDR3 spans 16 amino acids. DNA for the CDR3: TGTGCCAGCAGTGCCAGACACAGCTCCTATAATTCACCCCTCCACTTT. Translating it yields CASSARHSSYNSPLHF.

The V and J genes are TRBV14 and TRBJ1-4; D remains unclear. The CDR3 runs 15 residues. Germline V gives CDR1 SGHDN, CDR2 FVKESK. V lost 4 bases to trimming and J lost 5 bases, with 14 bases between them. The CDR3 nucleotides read TGTGCCAGCAGCCGCCTCCGGGAATCCAATGAAAAACTGTTTTTT. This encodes CASSRLRESNEKLFF.

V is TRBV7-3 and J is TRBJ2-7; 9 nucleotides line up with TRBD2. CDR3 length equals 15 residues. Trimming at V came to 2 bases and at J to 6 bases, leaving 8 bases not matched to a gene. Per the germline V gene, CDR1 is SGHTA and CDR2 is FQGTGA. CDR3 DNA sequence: TGTGCCAGCAGCTTATCTCCTAGCGGGGTAGGCGAGCAGTACTTC. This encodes CASSLSPSGVGEQYF.

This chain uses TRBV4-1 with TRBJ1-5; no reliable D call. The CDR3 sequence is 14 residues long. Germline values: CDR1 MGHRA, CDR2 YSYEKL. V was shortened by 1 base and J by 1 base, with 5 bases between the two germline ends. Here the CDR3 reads CASSQGPSNQPQHF. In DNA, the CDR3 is TGCGCCAGCAGCCAAGGCCCCAGCAATCAGCCCCAGCATTTT.

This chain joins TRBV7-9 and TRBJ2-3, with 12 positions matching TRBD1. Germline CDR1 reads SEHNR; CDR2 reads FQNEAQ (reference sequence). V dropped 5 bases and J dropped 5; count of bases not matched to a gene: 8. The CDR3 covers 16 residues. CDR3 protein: CASSQAGQGALDTQYF. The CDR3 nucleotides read TGTGCCAGCAGCCAAGCGGGACAGGGGGCATTAGATACGCAGTATTTT.

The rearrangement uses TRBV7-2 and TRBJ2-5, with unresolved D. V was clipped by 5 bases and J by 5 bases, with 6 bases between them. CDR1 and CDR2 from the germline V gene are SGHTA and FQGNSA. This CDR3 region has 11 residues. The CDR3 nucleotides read TGTGCCAGCAGCGTGGGGGAGACCCAGTACTTC. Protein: CASSVGETQYF.

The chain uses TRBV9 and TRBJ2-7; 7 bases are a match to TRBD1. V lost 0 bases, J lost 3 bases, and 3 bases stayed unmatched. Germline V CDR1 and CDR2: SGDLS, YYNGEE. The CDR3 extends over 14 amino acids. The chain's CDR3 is CASSVEGGYYEQYF. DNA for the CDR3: TGTGCCAGCAGCGTAGAAGGGGGCTACTACGAGCAGTACTTC.

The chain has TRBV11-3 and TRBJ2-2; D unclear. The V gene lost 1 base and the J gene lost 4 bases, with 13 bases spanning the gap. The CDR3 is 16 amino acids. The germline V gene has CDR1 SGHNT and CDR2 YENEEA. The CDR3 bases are TGTGCCAGCAGCTTAGTCCCAGACCCGGGCACCGGGGAGCTGTTTTTT. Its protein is CASSLVPDPGTGELFF.

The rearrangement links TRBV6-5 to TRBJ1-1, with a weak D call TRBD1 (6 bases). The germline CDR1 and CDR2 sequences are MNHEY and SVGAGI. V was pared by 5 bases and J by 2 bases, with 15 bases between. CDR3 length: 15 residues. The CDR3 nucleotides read TGTGCCAGCAGTCCCTGGGGGGGGCACAACACTGAAGCTTTCTTT. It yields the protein CASSPWGGHNTEAFF.

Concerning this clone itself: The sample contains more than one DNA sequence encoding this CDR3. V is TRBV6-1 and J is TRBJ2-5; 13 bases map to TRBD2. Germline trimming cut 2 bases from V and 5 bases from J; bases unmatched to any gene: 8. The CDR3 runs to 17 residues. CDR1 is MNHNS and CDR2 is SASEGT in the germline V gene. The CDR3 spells CASSERLAGGPGETQYF. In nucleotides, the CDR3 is TGTGCCAGCAGTGAACGACTAGCGGGAGGTCCTGGGGAGACCCAGTACTTC.

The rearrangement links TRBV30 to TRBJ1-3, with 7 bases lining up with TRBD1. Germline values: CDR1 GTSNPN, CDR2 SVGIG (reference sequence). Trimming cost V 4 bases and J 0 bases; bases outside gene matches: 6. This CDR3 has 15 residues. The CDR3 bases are TGTGCCTGGACCCAGGGACAGCTCTCTGGAAACACCATATATTTT. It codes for CAWTQGQLSGNTIYF.